This T cell receptor (beta chain) was profiled in a study of blood T cell repertoires in COVID-19. Study overall: Recovery among Cohort 3 donors was established by two negative PCRs, clearance, or symptom resolution. The origin of the acute and convalescent COVID-19 samples was the United States, Italy and Spain.

Profiling relied on immunoSEQ multiplex PCR, and the TCRdb table lists in-frame clones only, not all of them. The repertoire holds 200,000 to 250,000 clones, with 86% as singletons. This clone was seen a single time. This clonotype was obtained from a woman aged 50 to 65 in a cohort exposed to, infected with or recovered from COVID-19 (not recorded which). The sample comprised PBMCs or T cells enriched from blood (not recorded which).

The DNA for the CDR3 is TGTGCCAGCAGCGCCCAGGATGGAAAAGCTTTCTTT. Translated: CASSAQDGKAFF. This chain uses TRBV7-2 with TRBJ1-1; D gene unclear. The V gene lost 5 bases and the J gene lost 9 bases, with 13 bases spanning the gap. Per germline, CDR1 SGHTA and CDR2 FQGNSA. This CDR3 comprises 12 residues.